The present entry profiles one T cell receptor beta chain with its context. The data stem from a study of OX40 agonist ivuxolimab in advanced cancers. Here immunoSEQ multiplex PCR was the method, and the copy in TCRdb shows in-frame clones only, minus some. Found here are about 62,000 clones, roughly 87% of them singletons; the top ten hold more than 5.5%. This TCR was sampled from an adult with an advanced solid tumor such as melanoma, head and neck, liver or kidney cancer. The material sequenced was CD4+ or CD8+ T cells sorted from blood, taken in a trial of the OX40 agonist ivuxolimab.

CDR3 coding DNA: TGCGCCAGCAGCTTGGCTTCTAGCGGGACTTATGAGCAGTTCTTC. This sequence encodes CASSLASSGTYEQFF. This chain links TRBV5-1 with TRBJ2-1, with 9 nucleotides matching TRBD2. The CDR3 length is 15 residues. The ends lost 0 bases at V and 8 bases at J; junction bases unmatched: 6. Per germline, CDR1 SGHRS and CDR2 YFSETQ.